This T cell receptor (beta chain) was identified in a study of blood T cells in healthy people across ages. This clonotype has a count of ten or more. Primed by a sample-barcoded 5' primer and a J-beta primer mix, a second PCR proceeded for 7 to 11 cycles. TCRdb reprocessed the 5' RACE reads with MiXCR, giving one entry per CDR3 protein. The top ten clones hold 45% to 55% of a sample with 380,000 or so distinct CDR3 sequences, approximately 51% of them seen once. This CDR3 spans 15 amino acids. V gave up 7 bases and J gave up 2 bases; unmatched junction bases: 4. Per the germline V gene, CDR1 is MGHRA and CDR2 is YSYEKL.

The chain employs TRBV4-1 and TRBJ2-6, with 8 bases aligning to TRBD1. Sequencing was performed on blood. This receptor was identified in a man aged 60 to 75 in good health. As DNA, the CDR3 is TGCGCCAGCACGGACAGGGCAGCTGGGGCCAACGTCCTGACTTTC. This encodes CASTDRAAGANVLTF.